The text below deals with one TCR beta chain. V lost 6 bases, J lost 6 bases, and 10 bases stayed unmatched. The germline gives CDR1 MNHEY, CDR2 SVGAGI. The CDR3 loop spans 15 amino acids. This sample was taken from a study of cytomegalovirus exposure and HLA in healthy donors. PCR involved 60 Vbeta and 13 Jbeta primers. Here immunoSEQ multiplex PCR was the method, and the copy in TCRdb shows in-frame clones only, minus some. The sample comprises about 130,000 clones, roughly 83% of which are singletons, and around 1.2% rests with the top ten. The genes are TRBV6-5 and TRBJ1-4, with 7 bases lining up with TRBD1. The TCR sequence derives from a girl aged 2-10 years in good health and CMV-seronegative. The sequenced sample was PBMCs. CDR3 residues: CASSRYDREDEKLFF. The DNA of the CDR3 is TGTGCCAGCAGCCGATACGACAGGGAAGATGAAAAACTGTTTTTT.